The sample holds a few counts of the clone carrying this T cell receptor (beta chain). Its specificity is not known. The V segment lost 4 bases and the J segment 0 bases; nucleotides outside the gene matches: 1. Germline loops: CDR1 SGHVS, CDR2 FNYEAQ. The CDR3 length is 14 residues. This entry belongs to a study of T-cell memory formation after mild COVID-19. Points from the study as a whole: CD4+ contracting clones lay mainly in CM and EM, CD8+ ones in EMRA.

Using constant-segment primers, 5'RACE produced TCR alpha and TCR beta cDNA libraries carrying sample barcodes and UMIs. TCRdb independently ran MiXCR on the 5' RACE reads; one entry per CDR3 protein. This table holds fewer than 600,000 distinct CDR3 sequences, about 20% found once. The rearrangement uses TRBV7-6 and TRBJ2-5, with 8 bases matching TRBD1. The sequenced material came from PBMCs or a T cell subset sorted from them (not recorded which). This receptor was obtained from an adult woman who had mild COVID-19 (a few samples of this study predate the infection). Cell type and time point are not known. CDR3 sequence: CASSSDRDQETQYF. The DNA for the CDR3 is TGTGCCAGCAGCTCGGACAGGGACCAAGAGACCCAGTACTTC.